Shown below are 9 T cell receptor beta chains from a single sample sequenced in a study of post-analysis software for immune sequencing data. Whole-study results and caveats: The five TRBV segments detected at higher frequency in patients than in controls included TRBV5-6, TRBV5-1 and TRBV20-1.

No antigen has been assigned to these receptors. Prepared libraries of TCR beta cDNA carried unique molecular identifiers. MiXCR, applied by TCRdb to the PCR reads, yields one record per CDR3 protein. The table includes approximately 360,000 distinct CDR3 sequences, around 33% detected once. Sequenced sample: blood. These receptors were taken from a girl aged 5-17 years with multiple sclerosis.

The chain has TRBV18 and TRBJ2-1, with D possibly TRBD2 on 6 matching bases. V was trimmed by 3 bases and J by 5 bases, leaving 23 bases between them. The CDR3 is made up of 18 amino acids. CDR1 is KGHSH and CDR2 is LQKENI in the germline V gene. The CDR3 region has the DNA TGTGCCAGCTCACCGATAGCCCTTGGGGGGAGTGGTCACAATGAGCAGTTCTTC. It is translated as CASSPIALGGSGHNEQFF.

The CDR3 DNA reads TGCAGTGCTAGCCCCAACGTGAGGGCGGGCGAGCAGTACTTC. As protein: CSASPNVRAGEQYF. V usage is TRBV20-1 and J usage is TRBJ2-7, with D maybe TRBD2 (5 bases). The V gene lost 3 bases and the J gene lost 6 bases, with 18 bases spanning the gap. In germline, CDR1 is DFQATT, CDR2 SNEGSKA (reference sequence). The CDR3 consists of 14 residues.

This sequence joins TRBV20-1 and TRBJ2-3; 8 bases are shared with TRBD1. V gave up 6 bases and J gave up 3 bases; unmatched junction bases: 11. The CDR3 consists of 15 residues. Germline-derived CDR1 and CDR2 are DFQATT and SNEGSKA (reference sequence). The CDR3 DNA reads TGCAGTGCCGAGGGGATGGACAGGGCAACAGATACGCAGTATTTT. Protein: CSAEGMDRATDTQYF.

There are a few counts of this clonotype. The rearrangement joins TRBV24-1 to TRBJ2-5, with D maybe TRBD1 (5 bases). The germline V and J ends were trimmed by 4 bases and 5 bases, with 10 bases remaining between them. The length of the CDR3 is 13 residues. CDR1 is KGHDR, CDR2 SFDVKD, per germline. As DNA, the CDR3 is TGTGCCACCAGTGACGGACATGTCGAGACCCAGTACTTC. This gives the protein CATSDGHVETQYF.

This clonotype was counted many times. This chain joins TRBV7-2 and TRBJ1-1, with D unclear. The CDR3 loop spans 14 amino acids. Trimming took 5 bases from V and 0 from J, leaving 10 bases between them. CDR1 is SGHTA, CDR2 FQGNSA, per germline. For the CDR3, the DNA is TGTGCCAGCAGCGAGCAGGCCATGAACACTGAAGCTTTCTTT. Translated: CASSEQAMNTEAFF. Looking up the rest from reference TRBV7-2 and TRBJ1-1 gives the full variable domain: GAGVSQSPSNKVTEKGKDVELRCDPISGHTALYWYRQSLGQGLEFLIYFQGNSAPDKSGLPSDRFSAERTGGSVSTLTIQRTQQEDSAVYLCASSEQAMNTEAFFGQGTRLTVV.

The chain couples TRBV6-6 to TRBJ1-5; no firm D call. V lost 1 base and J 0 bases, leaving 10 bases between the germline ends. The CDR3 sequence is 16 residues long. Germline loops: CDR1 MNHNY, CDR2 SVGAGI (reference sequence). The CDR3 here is CASSYFSPNSNQPQHF. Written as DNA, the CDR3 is TGTGCCAGCAGTTACTTTTCGCCCAATAGCAATCAGCCCCAGCATTTT.

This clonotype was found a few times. The CDR3 nucleotides are TGCGCCAGCAGCGATTCCACGGAGCGAGATGGCTACACCTTC. Protein: CASSDSTERDGYTF. The J gene is TRBJ1-2, the V gene TRBV5-1; no clear D. The CDR3 contains 14 residues. The germline V and J ends were trimmed by 4 bases and 6 bases, with 16 bases remaining between them. Germline V gene lookup returns CDR1 SGHRS and CDR2 YFSETQ.

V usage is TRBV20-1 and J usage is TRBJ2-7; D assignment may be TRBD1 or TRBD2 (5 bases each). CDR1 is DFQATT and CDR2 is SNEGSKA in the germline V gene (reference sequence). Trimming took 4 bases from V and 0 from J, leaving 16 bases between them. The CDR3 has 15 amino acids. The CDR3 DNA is TGCAGTGCTACAACCGGGACCGACTTCTCCTACGAGCAGTACTTC. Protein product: CSATTGTDFSYEQYF.

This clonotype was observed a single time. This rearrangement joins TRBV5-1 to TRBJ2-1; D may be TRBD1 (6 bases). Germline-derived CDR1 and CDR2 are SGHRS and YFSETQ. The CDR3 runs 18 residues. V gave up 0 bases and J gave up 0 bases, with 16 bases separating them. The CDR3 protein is CASSLVGTPDSSYNEQFF. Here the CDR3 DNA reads TGCGCCAGCAGCTTGGTCGGGACACCGGATAGCTCCTACAATGAGCAGTTCTTC.